The TCR beta chain described here comes from a study of shared clonotypes between healthy human individuals. Germline CDR1 is MRHNA and CDR2 is SNTAGT. V shed 6 bases and J shed 13 bases, with 16 bases lying between them. The CDR3 is 12 amino acids. CD8 cells classed as naive were CD45RO-negative and positively selected for CCR7, excluding terminally differentiated effector memory CD45RA+ cells. The table came from immunoSEQ multiplex PCR; TCRdb's copy has only in-frame clones and leaves some out. This table holds about 2.2 million clones, approximately 94% found once. The receptor was isolated from a man aged 18 to 29 in good health. Some clones in this sample may be carry-over from other donors' samples. The V and J genes are TRBV6-4 and TRBJ2-1; perhaps TRBD1 as D (7 bases). Sequences were obtained from naive CD8+ T cells from PBMCs. DNA of the CDR3: TGTGCCAGCAGGGACCCAGGGGGGAATCAGTTCTTC. Translated, it gives CASRDPGGNQFF.